This section outlines one TCR beta chain sequence together with its context. The data were taken from a study of blood T cell repertoires in COVID-19. About the study: Spain, Italy and the United States supplied samples that represented acute and convalescent COVID-19. T cells, B-cell-depleted T cells, or PBMCs supplied cDNA or gDNA.

Original processing notes: The assay estimated nucleated cells by amplifying reference gene primers. Repertoires were generated with immunoSEQ multiplex PCR, while TCRdb's copy carries only in-frame clones and drops some. D and trimming come from the DNA, and the V and J calls and clone size come from that table. The sample yields 200,000 to 300,000 clones, approximately 80% seen once. Sequencing was carried out using peripheral blood. The clonotype was recovered from a man between 60 and 75 years old with acute or convalescent COVID-19.

The CDR3 is CASSAVFSGGTDTQYF. The CDR3 DNA reads TGTGCCAGCAGTGCGGTATTCAGCGGGGGGACAGATACGCAGTATTTT. The chain recombines TRBV6-4 with TRBJ2-3, with TRBD2 identical over 9 bases. Germline CDR1 MRHNA, CDR2 SNTAGT. With 4 bases clipped from V and 3 bases from J, the junction kept 8 bases outside the gene matches. The length of the CDR3 is 16 residues.